This T cell receptor beta chain derives from a study of Graves' ophthalmopathy and Graves' hyperthyroidism. General study points: Most expanded thyroid clonotypes above 0.001 frequency also appeared in blood. The model reached 70.59% sensitivity and approximately 72% specificity for predicting ophthalmopathy progression.

In this sample, this clonotype turned up many times. What it recognizes is unknown. Other autoimmune diseases, uncontrolled infections, pregnancy or lactation excluded patients from enrollment. PBMCs had their origin in fresh peripheral blood (around 10 ml). Scientists amplified the TCR beta CDR3 regions from RNA transcripts. Scientists carried out first-round RT-PCR using HTBI primers and then a second-round multiplex PCR. TCRdb called the multiplex PCR reads again in MiXCR, with one record for every CDR3 protein. Among hundreds of thousands of distinct CDR3 sequences listed, 20% to 25% were seen once. The CDR3 length is 12 residues. Germline V CDR1 and CDR2: GTSNPN, SVGIG (reference sequence). Trimming cost V 8 bases and J 7 bases; bases outside gene matches: 5.

The receptor was isolated from a young woman with stable Graves' hyperthyroidism. Some clones in this sample may be carry-over from other donors' samples. Sequencing input: peripheral blood. The chain links TRBV30 to TRBJ1-6; 7 nucleotides align to TRBD1. The CDR3 DNA follows: TGTGCCAAAAGACAGGGAAATTCACCCCTCCACTTT. This gives the protein CAKRQGNSPLHF.